The entry below describes one TCR beta chain. Profiling relied on immunoSEQ multiplex PCR, and the TCRdb table lists in-frame clones only, not all of them. The sample shows 150,000 to 200,000 clones, roughly three quarters of them seen only once. The data were obtained in a study of blood T cell repertoires in COVID-19. Source material: peripheral blood. The clonotype originates from a man aged 55 to 70 with active or convalescent COVID-19.

The CDR3 bases are TGTGCCAGCAGCCCGAGGACTAGCGGGTCCCTCTACGAGCAGTACTTC. It translates to CASSPRTSGSLYEQYF. The rearrangement joins TRBV11-2 to TRBJ2-7, with TRBD2 identical over 11 bases. V dropped 5 bases and J dropped 3; count of bases not matched to a gene: 9. The CDR3 covers 16 residues. Germline-derived CDR1 and CDR2 are SGHAT and FQNNGV. Full variable domain (missing parts from reference TRBV11-2 and TRBJ2-7): EAGVAQSPRYKIIEKRQSVAFWCNPISGHATLYWYQQILGQGPKLLIQFQNNGVVDDSQLPKDRFSAERLKGVDSTLKIQPAKLEDSAVYLCASSPRTSGSLYEQYFGPGTRLTVT.